This T cell receptor beta chain was profiled in a study of blood T cell repertoires in COVID-19. Generated by immunoSEQ multiplex PCR, the TCRdb table keeps only in-frame clones and is missing some. The top ten hold around 3% of the sample, which has more than 200,000 clones, roughly nine tenths seen once. This clone has a single count. Sequenced sample: peripheral blood. This TCR was sampled from a man younger than 30 with active or convalescent COVID-19.

The CDR3 coding sequence is TGTGCCAGCAGTAAGGGAGAGGGCTACACCTTC. It translates to CASSKGEGYTF. The chain is built from TRBV12-3 or TRBV12-4 and TRBJ1-2; D gene unclear. V was shortened by 5 bases and J by 8 bases, with 9 bases between the two germline ends. The CDR3 sequence is 11 residues long.